Below, one TCR beta chain is given with its context. Its antigen is not known. CDR3 length: 12 amino acids. The V gene lost 5 bases and the J gene lost 6 bases, with 10 bases spanning the gap. The germline CDR1 and CDR2 sequences are LNHDA and SQIVND (reference sequence). The source of the sample is a study of cytomegalovirus exposure and HLA in healthy donors. General observations from the study: In a later analysis, parvovirus B19, influenza, CMV and Epstein-Barr virus appeared linked to several top co-occurrence clusters. Later analysis identified about 18,000 TCR beta sequences associated with HLA alleles, using a false discovery rate threshold of 0.05. Immune exposure information comprised only CMV serostatus. HLA restriction was apparent for most CMV-associated TCR beta chains in a later analysis.

Amplification used 60 Vbeta primers and 13 Jbeta primers. The assay was immunoSEQ multiplex PCR, and TCRdb's table has in-frame clones only and misses some. This sample contains some 130,000 clones. Input material: PBMCs. This clonotype was obtained from a man aged 18 to 35 in good health and CMV-seronegative. The chain joins TRBV19 to TRBJ1-2; D ambiguous. The CDR3 sequence is CASSVTPNGYTF. CDR3 bases: TGTGCCAGTAGTGTAACCCCTAATGGCTACACCTTC.